One and the same sample provided the 17 T cell receptor beta chains below, sequenced in a study of regulatory T cells in long-lasting Graves disease. Time point described: persistent/refractory GD, antithyroid drugs over 5 years with positive TRAb. The authors made the TCR library using RNA they extracted from PBMCs. Sequencing libraries for TCR beta were prepared with iRepertoire HTBI primers and Arm-PCR of CDR3 regions. Each CDR3 protein is one row after TCRdb ran MiXCR on the multiplex PCR reads. The sample lists hundreds of thousands of distinct CDR3 sequences, about a fifth occurring once. Here the sequenced sample was peripheral blood mononuclear cells (PBMCs), taken when the disease was refractory, from a patient treated with antithyroid drugs. These receptors all come from a female donor with Graves disease.

This clonotype was seen many times. This sequence joins TRBV20-1 and TRBJ2-5, with a weak D call TRBD2 (5 bases). Germline V gene lookup returns CDR1 DFQATT and CDR2 SNEGSKA (reference sequence). Trimming left V 6 bases short and J 2 bases short, with 16 bases between. This CDR3 contains 14 residues. The CDR3, as DNA: TGCAGTGCAACCCCGGGAATGTCACAAGAGACCCAGTACTTC. It translates to CSATPGMSQETQYF.

This clonotype was found many times. This chain uses TRBV27 with TRBJ2-7; possible D gene TRBD1, 5 bases. V gave up 7 bases and J gave up 0 bases, with 13 bases separating them. The CDR3 loop spans 14 amino acids. Germline values: CDR1 MNHEY, CDR2 SMNVEV (reference sequence). The CDR3 coding sequence is TGTGCCAGCAAGGTGGGGCTCCTCTCCTACGAGCAGTACTTC. Translation: CASKVGLLSYEQYF.

This clonotype was recorded many times. This sequence joins TRBV20-1 and TRBJ1-1; unclear D gene. The germline V and J ends were trimmed by 4 bases and 1 base, with 7 bases remaining between them. Germline V gene lookup returns CDR1 DFQATT and CDR2 SNEGSKA (reference sequence). The CDR3 is made up of 12 amino acids. The DNA for the CDR3 is TGCAGTGCTAATTGGAGGAACACTGAAGCTTTCTTT. Residues: CSANWRNTEAFF.

This rearrangement joins TRBV30 to TRBJ1-1; D unresolved. Germline CDR1 is GTSNPN and CDR2 is SVGIG (reference sequence). V lost 0 bases, J lost 10 bases, and 9 bases lay in between. This CDR3 is 11 amino acids long. The CDR3 nucleotides are TGTGCCTGGAGTGTGGGCGGGGTAGCTTTCTTT. Translated: CAWSVGGVAFF.

This chain joins TRBV7-2 and TRBJ2-7; possible D gene TRBD2, 6 bases. V lost 2 bases and J 5 bases, leaving 16 bases between the germline ends. The length of the CDR3 is 15 residues. The germline V gene encodes CDR1 SGHTA and CDR2 FQGNSA. As DNA, the CDR3 is TGTGCCAGCAGCTTATGGCGGGAAAATAATAACGAGCAGTACTTC. Translation gives CASSLWRENNNEQYF.

This clonotype came up many times. The chain links TRBV6-1 to TRBJ2-5; 9 positions agree with TRBD2. This CDR3 is built from 13 residues. Trimming cost V 8 bases and J 4 bases; bases outside gene matches: 5. Germline V gives CDR1 MNHNS, CDR2 SASEGT. As DNA, the CDR3 is TGTGCCAGCGCGGGGGGGGGAACAGAGACCCAGTACTTC. Encoded protein: CASAGGGTETQYF.

This clonotype was counted many times. J is TRBJ1-5 and V is TRBV6-1; 9 bases are shared with TRBD1. The CDR3 loop spans 17 amino acids. Trimming at V came to 6 bases and at J to 0 bases, leaving 9 bases not matched to a gene. Germline V gives CDR1 MNHNS, CDR2 SASEGT. The CDR3 DNA sequence: TGTGCCAGCAGGTCGGGACAGGGAGTAGATAGCAATCAGCCCCAGCATTTT. Protein product: CASRSGQGVDSNQPQHF.

This clonotype was detected once. The chain employs TRBV25-1 and TRBJ1-6; 8 nucleotides align to TRBD1. Per the germline V gene, CDR1 is MGHDK and CDR2 is SYGVNS. Trimming at V came to 8 bases and at J to 5 bases, leaving 5 bases not matched to a gene. The length of the CDR3 is 14 residues. CDR3 nucleotide sequence: TGTGCCAGCGGCAGGGGGCTAGATAATTCACCCCTCCACTTT. Translated, it gives CASGRGLDNSPLHF.

The rearrangement joins TRBV28 to TRBJ1-3; D remains ambiguous. The V gene's germline CDR1 is MDHEN and CDR2 SYDVKM. V lost 3 bases to trimming and J lost 0 bases, with 9 bases between them. The length of the CDR3 is 15 residues. Written as DNA, the CDR3 is TGTGCCAGCAGTTTGATGCGCGGCTCTGGAAACACCATATATTTT. Translated: CASSLMRGSGNTIYF.

The J gene is TRBJ2-2, the V gene TRBV9; D is unresolved. Trimming stripped 0 bases from V and 6 bases from J, with 3 bases between. The CDR3 extends over 12 amino acids. Germline assignment: CDR1 SGDLS and CDR2 YYNGEE. Here the CDR3 reads CASSVAAGELFF. Written as DNA, the CDR3 is TGTGCCAGCAGCGTAGCTGCCGGGGAGCTGTTTTTT.

This clonotype was observed many times. The J gene is TRBJ2-7, the V gene TRBV5-6; TRBD1 matches 7 bases. The CDR3 covers 17 residues. V dropped 5 bases and J dropped 3; count of bases not matched to a gene: 17. Germline loops: CDR1 SGHDT, CDR2 YYEEEE. The CDR3 coding sequence is TGTGCCAGCAGATTCGGGATGGGGACAGATACCCTCTACGAGCAGTACTTC. Protein: CASRFGMGTDTLYEQYF.

This clonotype came up many times. The genes are TRBV5-1 and TRBJ1-1; D is perhaps TRBD1 (6 bases). CDR1 is SGHRS, CDR2 YFSETQ, per germline. V was trimmed by 4 bases and J by 0 bases, leaving 10 bases between them. This CDR3 has 14 amino acids. The CDR3 DNA sequence: TGCGCCAGCAGCCCAGGGGACATGAACACTGAAGCTTTCTTT. Its protein is CASSPGDMNTEAFF.

To note about this clonotype: This may stem from a read error, because a much larger clone lies one nucleotide away. CDR3 DNA: TGCGCCAGCAGTCCAGGGGATGAGGCCTACGAGCAGTTCTTC. It is translated as CASSPGDEAYEQFF. The chain uses TRBV5-1 and TRBJ2-1; D is possibly TRBD1 (6 bases). Per the germline V gene, CDR1 is SGHRS and CDR2 is YFSETQ. Deletions cut 5 bases from V and 10 bases from J, with 19 bases between. The CDR3 covers 14 residues. The whole variable domain, filled in from reference TRBV5-1 and TRBJ2-1, reads KAGVTQTPRYLIKTRGQQVTLSCSPISGHRSVSWYQQTPGQGLQFLFEYFSETQRNKGNFPGRFSGRQFSNSRSEMNVSTLELGDSALYLCASSPGDEAYEQFFGPGTRLTVL.

This sequence joins TRBV27 and TRBJ2-7; D call uncertain. Between the trimmed V and J ends, which lost 3 bases and 0 bases, there was a span of 12 bases. The CDR3 loop spans 15 amino acids. Per germline, CDR1 MNHEY and CDR2 SMNVEV (reference sequence). The CDR3 DNA reads TGTGCCAGCAGTTTGGAAGGAGTGAACTCCTACGAGCAGTACTTC. It is translated as CASSLEGVNSYEQYF.

About this clonotype: Being one base from a much bigger clone, this may be a read error. The CDR3 here is CASRTAPGASLETQYF. The CDR3 DNA is TGTGCCAGCAGGACGGCCCCTGGGGCTAGCTTGGAGACCCAGTACTTC. This rearrangement joins TRBV2 to TRBJ2-5; D possibly uses TRBD1 or TRBD2 (5 bases each). Trimming stripped 6 bases from V and 5 bases from J, with 22 bases between. Germline V gene sequence: CDR1 SNHLY, CDR2 FYNNEI. The CDR3 is 16 amino acids.

This clonotype has a count of ten or more. V is TRBV2 and J is TRBJ2-7; TRBD2 is a possible D gene (5 bases). CDR1 and CDR2 (germline): SNHLY, FYNNEI. The CDR3 length is 14 residues. V was pared by 4 bases and J by 3 bases, with 13 bases between. The CDR3 nucleotides read TGTGCCAGCAGTGTCGGCGACGGACTCTACGAGCAGTACTTC. This codes for CASSVGDGLYEQYF. Together with reference TRBV2 and TRBJ2-7, the CDR3 gives the full variable domain: EPEVTQTPSHQVTQMGQEVILRCVPISNHLYFYWYRQILGQKVEFLVSFYNNEISEKSEIFDDQFSVERPDGSNFTLKIRSTKLEDSAMYFCASSVGDGLYEQYFGPGTRLTVT.

This clonotype has ten or more counts. This chain joins TRBV30 and TRBJ1-1; D not resolved. Looked up from germline, CDR1 is GTSNPN and CDR2 is SVGIG (reference sequence). Trimming removed 0 bases from V and 4 bases from J, with 6 bases in between. CDR3 size: 12 residues. This CDR3 is CAWSVMGTEAFF. The DNA for the CDR3 is TGTGCCTGGAGTGTAATGGGCACTGAAGCTTTCTTT. Using reference TRBV30 and TRBJ1-1 for the parts outside the CDR3, the full variable domain is SQTIHQWPATLVQPVGSPLSLECTVEGTSNPNLYWYRQAAGRGLQLLFYSVGIGQISSEVPQNLSASRPQDRQFILSSKKLLLSDSGFYLCAWSVMGTEAFFGQGTRLTVV.